The clone carrying this TCR beta chain has a handful of counts. The sample is drawn from a study of CD8+CD57+ T cells in acquired aplastic anemia. Background on the study: Sorted CD4+ and CD8+ cells yielded DNA averaging roughly 3.3 ug.

V was clipped by 4 bases and J by 10 bases, with 17 bases between them. This CDR3 has 15 residues. The germline V gene encodes CDR1 SGHTA and CDR2 FQGTGA. The patients chosen for sequencing had shown expansion of CD8+CD57+ cells (detected by flow cytometry). The study profiled TCR beta VDJ and CDR3 using genomic DNA as template. MiXCR was run by TCRdb on the reads, yielding one entry per CDR3 protein. This sample yields under 200,000 distinct CDR3 sequences, of which 70% to 80% are seen a single time; 40% to 55% belongs to the top ten. The rearrangement joins TRBV7-3 to TRBJ1-6; weak D call: TRBD1 (6 bases). This TCR derives from a human donor with aplastic anemia. The specimen was sorted CD4+, CD8+, or CD8+CD57+ T cells (not recorded which) from PBMCs. CDR3: CASSSMQGLGSPLHF. In DNA, the CDR3 is TGTGCCAGCAGCTCAATGCAGGGGTTGGGGTCACCCCTCCACTTT.